A single T cell receptor beta chain is shown here with its context. What antigen it recognizes has not been identified. The record has no base qualities; no much larger clone is one base away. V is clipped by 3 bases and J by 3 bases, and the sequence between their germline boundaries is 11 bases long. The germline V gene provides CDR1 MDHEN and CDR2 SYDVKM. The CDR3 starts with the cysteine, ends with the phenylalanine, and has 14 residues. Of all the DNA, just the CDR3 is kept, 42 bases in frame from base 1. Read against the paper, the sample's time point label means: cells obtained before transplantation from donor or recipient. CD3+CD4+ and CD3+CD8+ populations were FACS-sorted from unstimulated pre-transplant donor and recipient cells taken from spleen or lymph nodes. The method behind the library was the immunoSEQ multiplex PCR assay. For most patients, genomic DNA was isolated using the Qiagen DNeasy Blood and Tissue Kit and was shipped frozen to Adaptive Biotechnologies for TCR sequencing. For most patients, high-throughput TCR-beta CDR3 sequencing of genomic DNA was performed by Adaptive Biotechnologies. The authors' analysis ran thus. Adaptive's ImmunoSEQ software was the source of the TCR sequencing data for 18 patients, while a few other patients were processed with MiXCR and VDJtools. CD4 versus CD8 sorting errors were corrected by removing sequences found in both subsets at a frequency ratio below 5:1. Because the origin of CDR3 nucleotide sequences shared between donor and recipient could not be assigned, those sequences were removed. To be classed as alloreactive, a clone needed at least 2-fold expansion over unstimulated cells and a minimum CFSE-low frequency of 0.002% (template counts) or 0.001% (read counts). Clones detected in sequenced pre-transplant spleen, lymph node, or MLR CFSE-low populations of the donor or recipient were defined as mappable. The cumulative frequency of alloreactive clones was calculated as a percentage of all sequences, weighted by copy number. Not all clones reach the TCRdb copy of this immuneACCESS table, which keeps in-frame sequences only. Checked studies attribute under half of the gap to unresolved V genes and leave the rest unexplained. V, J and clone size reflect that table, while D and trimming were determined from the DNA. This sample holds under 75,000 clones; around 87% were observed only once. Roughly 4% of the sample rests with the top ten.

This sample was taken from a study of graft-versus-host responses after intestinal transplantation (dated by TCRdb to about 2021). At the level of the whole study: The transplants that recipients got were multivisceral, liver-intestinal, or isolated intestinal. Every recipient was given anti-thymocyte globulin induction, then maintenance tacrolimus and steroids for around three years. After intestinal transplantation, graft-versus-host and host-versus-graft alloreactive T cell clones were followed in the graft, circulation and bone marrow using bulk TCR-beta CDR3 sequencing. Alloreactive clones were identified by sequencing pre-transplant mixed lymphocyte reaction products and comparing them with unstimulated pre-transplant donor and recipient T cells. A cohort of fewer than 25 intestinal transplant recipients, including one retransplant, was enrolled, and 3 patients lacking pretransplant specimens were excluded. A peak of at least 4% donor T cells among recipient peripheral blood mononuclear cells was the definition used for donor T cell macrochimerism. Instead of going to the commercial service, samples from a few later patients were sequenced in-house on an Illumina MiSeq and processed with MiXCR.

Paper-wide results and their limitations: Early after transplant, peak levels of circulating GvH clones were associated with declines in HvG clones. GvH clones turned up in recipient bone marrow, with some appearing earlier in ileal mucosa or blood, a pattern consistent with an intestinal mucosal origin. High GvH to HvG T cell clonal ratios were observed in the allografts of patients with donor T cell macrochimerism. Conclusions were limited by the relatively low number and heterogeneity of intestinal transplant patients.

This sequence uses TRBV28 and TRBJ1-2; the best D guess is TRBD1, with 5 bases matching. The starting material was unstimulated CD8+ T cells sorted from spleen or lymph node cells, obtained before transplant. The receptor was isolated from a human donor who was the organ donor for an intestinal transplant. Here is the DNA: TGTGCCAGCAGTTTCCAGGGTGGGGACTATGGCTACACCTTC. Translated, this is CASSFQGGDYGYTF.